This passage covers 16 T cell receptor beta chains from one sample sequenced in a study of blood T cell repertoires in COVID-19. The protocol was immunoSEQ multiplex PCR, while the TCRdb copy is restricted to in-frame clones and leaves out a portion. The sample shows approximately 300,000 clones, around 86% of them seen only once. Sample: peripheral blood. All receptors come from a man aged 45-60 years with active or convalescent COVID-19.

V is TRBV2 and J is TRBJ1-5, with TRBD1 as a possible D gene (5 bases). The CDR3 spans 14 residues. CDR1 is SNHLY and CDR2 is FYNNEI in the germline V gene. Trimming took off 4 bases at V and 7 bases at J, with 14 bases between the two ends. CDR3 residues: CASSATAGGQPQHF. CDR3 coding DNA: TGTGCCAGCAGTGCGACGGCCGGGGGGCAGCCCCAGCATTTT.

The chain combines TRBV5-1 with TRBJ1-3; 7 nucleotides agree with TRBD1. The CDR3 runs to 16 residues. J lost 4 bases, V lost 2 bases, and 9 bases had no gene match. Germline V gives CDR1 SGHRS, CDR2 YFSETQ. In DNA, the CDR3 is TGCGCCAGCAGCTTTACGACAGGGATTAGCGGAAACACCATATATTTT. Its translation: CASSFTTGISGNTIYF.

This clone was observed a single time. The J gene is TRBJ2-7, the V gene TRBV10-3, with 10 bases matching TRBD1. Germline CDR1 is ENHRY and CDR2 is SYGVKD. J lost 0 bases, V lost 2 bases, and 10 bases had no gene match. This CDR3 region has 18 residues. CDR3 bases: TGTGCCATCAGTGAGCTTCCCGGGACAGGGGCTAGCTCCTACGAGCAGTACTTC. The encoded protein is CAISELPGTGASSYEQYF.

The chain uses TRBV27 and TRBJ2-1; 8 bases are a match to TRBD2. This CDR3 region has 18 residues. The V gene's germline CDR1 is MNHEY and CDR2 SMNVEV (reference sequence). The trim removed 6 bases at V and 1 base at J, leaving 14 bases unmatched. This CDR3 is CASSPNGAGVLSYNEQFF. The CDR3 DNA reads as TGTGCCAGCAGCCCGAACGGAGCGGGAGTGTTATCCTACAATGAGCAGTTCTTC.

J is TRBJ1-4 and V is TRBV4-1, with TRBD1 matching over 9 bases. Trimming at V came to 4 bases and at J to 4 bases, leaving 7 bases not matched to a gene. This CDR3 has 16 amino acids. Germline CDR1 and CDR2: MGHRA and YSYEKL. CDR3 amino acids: CASSPRDRAGNEKLFF. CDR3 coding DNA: TGCGCCAGCAGCCCTAGGGACAGGGCGGGTAATGAAAAACTGTTTTTT.

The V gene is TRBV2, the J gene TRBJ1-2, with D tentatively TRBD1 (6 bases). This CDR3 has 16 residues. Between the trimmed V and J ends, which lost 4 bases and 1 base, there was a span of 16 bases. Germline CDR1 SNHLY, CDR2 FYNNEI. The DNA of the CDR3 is TGTGCCAGCAGTGCCCCCTCTTCAGGGGTTAACTATGGCTACACCTTC. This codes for CASSAPSSGVNYGYTF.

The CDR3 loop is CASSYPGTNEKLFF. DNA for the CDR3: TGTGCCAGCAGTTACCCGGGGACTAATGAAAAACTGTTTTTT. The chain links TRBV6-6 to TRBJ1-4; D gene uncertain. The germline V gene has CDR1 MNHNY and CDR2 SVGAGI (reference sequence). Trimming cost V 2 bases and J 2 bases, with 6 bases left between them. CDR3 length: 14 residues.

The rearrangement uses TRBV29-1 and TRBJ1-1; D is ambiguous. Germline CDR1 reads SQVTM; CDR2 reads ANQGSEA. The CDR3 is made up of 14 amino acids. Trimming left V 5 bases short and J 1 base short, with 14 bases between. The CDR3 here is CSVPSAGGNTEAFF. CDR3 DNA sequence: TGCAGCGTTCCTAGTGCGGGAGGGAACACTGAAGCTTTCTTT.

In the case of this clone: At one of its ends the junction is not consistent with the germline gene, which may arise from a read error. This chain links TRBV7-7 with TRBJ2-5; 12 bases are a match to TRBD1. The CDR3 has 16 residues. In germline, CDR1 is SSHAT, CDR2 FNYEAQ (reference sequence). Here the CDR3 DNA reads TGTGCTAGCAGCTCAGGGACAGGGGGCTCAGGAGAGACCCAGTACTTC. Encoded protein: CASSSGTGGSGETQYF. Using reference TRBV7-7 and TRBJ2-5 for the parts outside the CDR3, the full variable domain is GAGVSQSPRYKVTKRGQDVTLRCDPISSHATLYWYQQALGQGPEFLTYFNYEAQPDKSGLPSDRFSAERPEGSISTLTIQRTEQRDSAMYRCASSSGTGGSGETQYFGPGTRLLVL.

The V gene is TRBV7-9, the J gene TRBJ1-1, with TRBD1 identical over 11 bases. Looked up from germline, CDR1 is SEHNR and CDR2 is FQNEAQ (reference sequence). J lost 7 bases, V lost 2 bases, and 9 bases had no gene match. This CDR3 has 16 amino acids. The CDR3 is CASSLKSGQGAIEAFF. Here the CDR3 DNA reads TGTGCCAGCAGCTTAAAGTCAGGACAGGGGGCCATTGAAGCTTTCTTT.

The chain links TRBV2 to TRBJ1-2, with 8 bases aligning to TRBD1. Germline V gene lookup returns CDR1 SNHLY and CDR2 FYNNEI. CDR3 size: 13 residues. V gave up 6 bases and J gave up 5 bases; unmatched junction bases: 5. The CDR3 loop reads CASRTGTGYGYTF. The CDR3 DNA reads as TGTGCCAGCAGAACCGGGACAGGTTATGGCTACACCTTC.

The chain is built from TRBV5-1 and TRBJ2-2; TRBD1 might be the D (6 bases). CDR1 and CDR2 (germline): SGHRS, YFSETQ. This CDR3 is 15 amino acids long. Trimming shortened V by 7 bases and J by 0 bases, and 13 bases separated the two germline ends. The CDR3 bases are TGCGCCAGCGTCCCAGGGGCAGCGAACACCGGGGAGCTGTTTTTT. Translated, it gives CASVPGAANTGELFF.

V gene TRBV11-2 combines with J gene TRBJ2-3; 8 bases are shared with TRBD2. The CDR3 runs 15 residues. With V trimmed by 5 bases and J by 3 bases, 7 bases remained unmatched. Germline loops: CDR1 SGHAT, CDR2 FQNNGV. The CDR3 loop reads CASSPRGAGTDTQYF. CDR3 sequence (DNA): TGTGCCAGCAGCCCGCGGGGGGCTGGGACAGATACGCAGTATTTT.

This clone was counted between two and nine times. CDR3 nucleotide sequence: TGTGCCAGCAGGGTGGACAGGGTTGGATCTGAAGCTTTCTTT. As protein: CASRVDRVGSEAFF. V gene TRBV28 combines with J gene TRBJ1-1; TRBD1 matches 8 bases. Germline loops: CDR1 MDHEN, CDR2 SYDVKM. The CDR3 is 14 amino acids. V gave up 6 bases and J gave up 6 bases; unmatched junction bases: 9.

CDR3: CASSEQPGQGGSPLHF. CDR3 nucleotide sequence: TGTGCCAGCAGTGAACAACCCGGGCAGGGCGGTTCACCCCTCCACTTT. This chain joins TRBV6-1 and TRBJ1-6; D is perhaps TRBD1 (5 bases). This CDR3 contains 16 residues. Between the trimmed V and J ends, which lost 2 bases and 9 bases, there was a span of 17 bases. Germline assignment: CDR1 MNHNS and CDR2 SASEGT.

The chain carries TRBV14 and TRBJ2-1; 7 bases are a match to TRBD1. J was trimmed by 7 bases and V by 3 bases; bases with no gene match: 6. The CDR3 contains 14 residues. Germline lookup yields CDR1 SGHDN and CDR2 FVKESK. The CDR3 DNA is TGTGCCAGCAGCCAGACAGGGACCTTGAATGAGCAGTTCTTC. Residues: CASSQTGTLNEQFF.